This T cell receptor (beta chain) derives from a study of blood T cell repertoires in COVID-19. Turning to the study itself: Some COVID-19 samples were acute and others convalescent; all came from the United States, Italy and Spain. From T cells, B-cell-depleted T cells, or PBMCs came the material, which was cDNA or gDNA.

In the original processing: Cell counts per sample came from amplifying reference gene primers. Assay used: immunoSEQ multiplex PCR; TCRdb lists only in-frame clones, some missing. V and J calls and clone size are those listed in that table; D and trimming were worked out from the DNA. The data show more than 300,000 clones, around 88% seen once. V was cut by 0 bases and J by 4 bases, with 10 bases left in between. The CDR3 runs to 15 residues. From germline, CDR1 is SGHRS and CDR2 YFSETQ. The J gene is TRBJ2-2, the V gene TRBV5-1, with D possibly matching TRBD2 (6 bases). The sample comprised peripheral blood. The TCR originated in a woman aged 45-65 years with acute or convalescent COVID-19. The CDR3 bases are TGCGCCAGCAGCTTGGTCCAGGGAGGCACCGGGGAGCTGTTTTTT. Residues: CASSLVQGGTGELFF.